The present entry profiles one T cell receptor beta chain with its context. These data belong to a study of T cell responses to AZD1222 COVID-19 vaccine. Sequencing was performed with immunoSEQ multiplex PCR; in TCRdb, only in-frame clones are kept and a portion is missing. This sample yields under 120,000 clones, of which just under 95% are seen a single time; approximately 2.2% belongs to the top ten. The CDR3 runs 15 residues. Per the germline V gene, CDR1 is SGHTA and CDR2 is FQGNSA. V shed 0 bases and J shed 6 bases, with 13 bases lying between them. Material: peripheral blood, obtained on day 0 of AZD1222 vaccination. The V and J genes are TRBV7-2 and TRBJ2-3; D is perhaps TRBD1 or TRBD2 (6 bases each). The receptor was isolated from an adult in good health. CDR3 loop: CASSLAGGPTDTQYF. CDR3 sequence (DNA): TGTGCCAGCAGCTTAGCAGGGGGGCCAACCGATACGCAGTATTTT. The whole variable domain, remainder taken from reference TRBV7-2 and TRBJ2-3, is GAGVSQSPSNKVTEKGKDVELRCDPISGHTALYWYRQSLGQGLEFLIYFQGNSAPDKSGLPSDRFSAERTGGSVSTLTIQRTQQEDSAVYLCASSLAGGPTDTQYFGPGTRLTVL.